This passage covers 5 T cell receptor beta chains from one sample sequenced in a study of early T cells in non-severe SARS-CoV-2 infection. TCRdb used MiXCR to reprocess the 5' RACE reads, holding one entry per CDR3 protein. The repertoire holds roughly 51,000 distinct CDR3 sequences, with roughly 7.7% as singletons. Source material: whole blood. These receptors came from an adult who was a healthcare worker with PCR-confirmed SARS-CoV-2 infection or an uninfected control (not recorded which).

This sequence joins TRBV6-6 and TRBJ2-7, with D perhaps matching TRBD1 (6 bases). Germline V gives CDR1 MNHNY, CDR2 SVGAGI (reference sequence). The CDR3 totals 15 residues. With 5 bases removed from V and 0 bases from J, the gap between germline ends came to 14 bases. CDR3 region: CASSQWGLGSYEQYF. The DNA for the CDR3 is TGTGCCAGCAGTCAATGGGGGCTGGGCTCCTACGAGCAGTACTTC.

This clonotype showed up many times. This chain joins TRBV24-1 and TRBJ2-4; 8 bases match TRBD1. Germline V gene lookup returns CDR1 KGHDR and CDR2 SFDVKD. The V gene end was trimmed by 9 bases and the J gene end by 1 base; junction bases not matched to a gene: 4. The CDR3 covers 14 residues. CDR3 in amino acids: CATQGAGAKNIQYF. The CDR3 coding sequence is TGTGCCACCCAGGGGGCTGGGGCCAAAAACATTCAGTACTTC.

The chain combines TRBV6-1 with TRBJ2-7; no clear D. Trimming took off 4 bases at V and 7 bases at J, with 14 bases between the two ends. The CDR3 has 13 amino acids. Germline-derived CDR1 and CDR2 are MNHNS and SASEGT. The chain's CDR3 is CASSGPDLWEQYF. The CDR3 DNA reads as TGTGCCAGCAGTGGACCGGACCTTTGGGAGCAGTACTTC.

The chain combines TRBV20-1 with TRBJ2-6; 8 bases map to TRBD1. This CDR3 region has 18 residues. The germline CDR1 and CDR2 sequences are DFQATT and SNEGSKA (reference sequence). Trimming cost V 3 bases and J 0 bases; bases outside gene matches: 10. CDR3 in amino acids: CSASTRQGFNSGANVLTF. In DNA form, the CDR3 reads TGCAGTGCTAGCACCAGACAGGGGTTTAACTCTGGGGCCAACGTCCTGACTTTC.

This clonotype was detected many times. The chain links TRBV29-1 to TRBJ2-4; TRBD1 matches at 7 bases. This CDR3 is 17 amino acids long. Germline V gene lookup returns CDR1 SQVTM and CDR2 ANQGSEA. The V gene end was trimmed by 7 bases and the J gene end by 0 bases; junction bases not matched to a gene: 15. The chain's CDR3 is CSAAGTAGILAKNIQYF. DNA of the CDR3: TGCAGCGCTGCCGGGACAGCCGGGATTCTAGCCAAAAACATTCAGTACTTC.